Each of the 13 T cell receptor beta chains below was sequenced from the same sample in a study of T cell responses to AZD1222 COVID-19 vaccine. Sequencing was performed with immunoSEQ multiplex PCR; in TCRdb, only in-frame clones are kept and a portion is missing. The sample has 95,000 to 150,000 clones; 80% to 90% are singletons. The sequences come from peripheral blood, collected on day 0 of AZD1222 vaccination. The receptors were gathered from an adult in good health.

The chain has TRBV9 and TRBJ2-7, with D tentatively TRBD2 (6 bases). The CDR3 consists of 16 residues. The germline CDR1 and CDR2 sequences are SGDLS and YYNGEE. With 1 base removed from V and 3 bases from J, the gap between germline ends came to 17 bases. The CDR3 region is CASSVTAGGRYYEQYF. The CDR3 nucleotides are TGTGCCAGCAGCGTAACAGCGGGCGGACGCTACTACGAGCAGTACTTC.

The genes are TRBV3-1 (or the pseudogene TRBV3-2) and TRBJ2-7; D is unclear. The CDR3 is made up of 15 amino acids. CDR1 LGHDT and CDR2 YNNKEL come from the germline V gene (reference sequence). V was pared by 1 base and J by 0 bases, with 10 bases between. The CDR3 DNA reads as TGTGCCAGCAGCCAAGGGAGTGGCAGCTCCTACGAGCAGTACTTC. Amino acids: CASSQGSGSSYEQYF.

The chain joins TRBV19 to TRBJ2-1, with TRBD2 as a possible D gene (5 bases). The CDR3 runs to 12 residues. Germline V gives CDR1 LNHDA, CDR2 SQIVND (reference sequence). Trimming took off 0 bases at V and 10 bases at J, with 7 bases between the two ends. CDR3 region: CASSIDEREQFF. CDR3 sequence (DNA): TGTGCCAGTAGTATAGATGAGCGGGAGCAGTTCTTC.

The CDR3 coding sequence is TGTGCCAGCAGCTTAGGACTAGCGGTTCACTACGAGCAGTACTTC. Its translation is CASSLGLAVHYEQYF. The chain carries TRBV7-8 and TRBJ2-7; 9 bases fit TRBD2. There are 15 residues in the CDR3. The V gene end was trimmed by 1 base and the J gene end by 3 bases; junction bases not matched to a gene: 4. Germline V gives CDR1 SGHVS, CDR2 FQNEAQ.

CDR3 region: CASSLTGTGELFF. In DNA, the CDR3 is TGTGCCAGCTCCCTTACAGGGACCGGGGAGCTGTTTTTT. The V gene is TRBV28, the J gene TRBJ2-2; possibly TRBD1 for D (6 bases). Looked up from germline, CDR1 is MDHEN and CDR2 is SYDVKM. The CDR3 contains 13 residues. Trimming stripped 8 bases from V and 5 bases from J, with 12 bases between.

The chain joins TRBV30 to TRBJ2-1, with TRBD2 identical over 9 bases. Germline CDR1 is GTSNPN and CDR2 is SVGIG (reference sequence). The CDR3 sequence is 14 residues long. J lost 0 bases, V lost 3 bases, and 0 bases had no gene match. The CDR3 sequence is CAWRLAGSYNEQFF. CDR3 coding DNA: TGTGCCTGGAGACTAGCGGGCTCCTACAATGAGCAGTTCTTC.

J is TRBJ2-2 and V is TRBV7-9; no reliable D call. The CDR3 has 15 residues. V dropped 4 bases and J dropped 2 bases, with 11 bases sitting between them. Germline V gives CDR1 SEHNR, CDR2 FQNEAQ (reference sequence). CDR3: CASSSPTRNTGELFF. The CDR3 DNA follows: TGTGCCAGCAGCTCCCCCACGAGAAACACCGGGGAGCTGTTTTTT.

This clone was seen once. The chain carries TRBV2 and TRBJ2-7; D gene uncertain. Germline loops: CDR1 SNHLY, CDR2 FYNNEI. Trimming shortened V by 7 bases and J by 6 bases, and 13 bases separated the two germline ends. The CDR3 consists of 12 residues. Here the CDR3 reads CASKRNDVEQYF. The DNA for the CDR3 is TGTGCCAGCAAACGGAATGATGTCGAGCAGTACTTC.

The genes are TRBV27 and TRBJ2-1; 7 nucleotides line up with TRBD2. Germline V gene sequence: CDR1 MNHEY, CDR2 SMNVEV (reference sequence). The J segment lost 1 base and the V segment lost 3 bases, leaving 3 bases of the junction unmatched. The CDR3 has 15 amino acids. Here the CDR3 DNA reads TGTGCCAGCAGTTTTTCTAGCGGATCCTACAATGAGCAGTTCTTC. It is translated as CASSFSSGSYNEQFF.

Comments on this clone: The sample has other DNA sequences that encode this CDR3 too. The genes are TRBV5-1 and TRBJ2-7, with D perhaps matching TRBD1 (5 bases). This CDR3 spans 15 amino acids. Between the trimmed V and J ends, which lost 0 bases and 1 base, there was a span of 11 bases. Germline CDR1 is SGHRS and CDR2 is YFSETQ. CDR3 in amino acids: CASSLGTGGSYEQYF. The DNA of the CDR3 is TGCGCCAGCAGCTTGGGAACAGGTGGGTCCTACGAGCAGTACTTC.

V usage is TRBV9 and J usage is TRBJ1-3; 7 nucleotides line up with TRBD1. V lost 1 base, J lost 8 bases, and 12 bases stayed unmatched. This CDR3 is 16 amino acids long. Looked up from germline, CDR1 is SGDLS and CDR2 is YYNGEE. Here the CDR3 DNA reads TGTGCCAGCAGCGTAAACCAGGGGGAGAGAGGGGACACCATATATTTT. Protein product: CASSVNQGERGDTIYF.

This clone came up once. The chain recombines TRBV27 with TRBJ2-3, with 12 bases matching TRBD2. Germline V gene data show CDR1 as MNHEY and CDR2 as SMNVEV (reference sequence). The CDR3 length is 15 residues. Germline trimming cut 5 bases from V and 3 bases from J; bases unmatched to any gene: 3. The CDR3 DNA sequence: TGTGCCAGCAGTCGAACTAGCGGGGGGACAGATACGCAGTATTTT. It specifies CASSRTSGGTDTQYF.

This clone is categorized as medium-sized. The V and J genes are TRBV3-1 (or the pseudogene TRBV3-2) and TRBJ1-1, with 12 bases fitting TRBD1. J was trimmed by 4 bases and V by 4 bases; bases with no gene match: 7. The germline gives CDR1 LGHDT, CDR2 YNNKEL (reference sequence). The CDR3 spans 16 residues. Written as DNA, the CDR3 is TGTGCCAGCAGCCCGGGACAGGGGGCGCGAGGCACTGAAGCTTTCTTT. It encodes CASSPGQGARGTEAFF.